What follows are 29 T cell receptor beta chains derived from one specimen sequenced in a study of technical replicates of blood from several donors. Profiled with immunoSEQ multiplex PCR; TCRdb holds only in-frame clones, not every one. The data show approximately 73,000 clones, around 92% seen once. Sequencing was carried out using T cells isolated from PBMCs. The receptors come from a human donor in good health.

V and J are TRBV5-1 and TRBJ2-2, with 10 positions matching TRBD2. This CDR3 comprises 17 residues. Per germline, CDR1 SGHRS and CDR2 YFSETQ. V shed 1 base and J 6 bases; nucleotides not matched to a gene: 9. In DNA, the CDR3 is TGCGCCAGCAGCTTGCTACTAGCGGGATATAACGCCGGGGAGCTGTTTTTT. This translates into CASSLLLAGYNAGELFF.

The rearrangement joins TRBV19 to TRBJ2-5; TRBD2 matches at 10 bases. Germline V gene data show CDR1 as LNHDA and CDR2 as SQIVND (reference sequence). The CDR3 extends over 15 amino acids. With V trimmed by 5 bases and J by 1 base, 4 bases remained unmatched. Written as DNA, the CDR3 is TGTGCCAGTAGTCGTACTAGCGGGATCCAAGAGACCCAGTACTTC. This sequence encodes CASSRTSGIQETQYF. The full variable domain, its missing parts supplied by reference TRBV19 and TRBJ2-5, is DGGITQSPKYLFRKEGQNVTLSCEQNLNHDAMYWYRQDPGQGLRLIYYSQIVNDFQKGDIAEGYSVSREKKESFPLTVTSAQKNPTAFYLCASSRTSGIQETQYFGPGTRLLVL.

The chain has TRBV6-1 and TRBJ2-1, with D unresolved. The CDR3 is made up of 11 amino acids. Germline CDR1 MNHNS, CDR2 SASEGT. V lost 7 bases and J 9 bases, leaving 10 bases between the germline ends. The CDR3 nucleotides are TGTGCCAGCACCATACAGATTGAGCAGTTCTTC. Amino acid sequence: CASTIQIEQFF.

CDR3 region: CASSLLGAVKGYTF. Written as DNA, the CDR3 is TGTGCCAGCAGTCTTTTGGGGGCGGTCAAGGGCTACACCTTC. The chain has TRBV28 and TRBJ1-2; D perhaps matches TRBD1 (6 bases). V was trimmed by 5 bases and J by 8 bases, leaving 18 bases between them. Germline V gene data show CDR1 as MDHEN and CDR2 as SYDVKM. The CDR3 sequence is 14 residues long.

Only a few counts were recorded for this clone. This chain uses TRBV7-9 with TRBJ2-7; 7 positions match TRBD1. V shed 3 bases, J shed 7 bases, and the junction held 9 bases outside the gene matches. CDR3 length: 14 amino acids. Germline CDR1 and CDR2: SEHNR and FQNEAQ (reference sequence). CDR3 sequence (DNA): TGTGCCAGCAGCTTTGGAACAGGGGCGTATGAGCAGTACTTC. It yields the protein CASSFGTGAYEQYF.

The chain employs TRBV7-6 and TRBJ2-2, with unresolved D. Germline V gives CDR1 SGHVS, CDR2 FNYEAQ. This CDR3 spans 15 amino acids. V lost 1 base to trimming and J lost 4 bases, with 10 bases between them. The CDR3, as DNA: TGTGCCAGCAGCTTAGATGGCTTATCCACCGGGGAGCTGTTTTTT. Its translation is CASSLDGLSTGELFF.

The V gene is TRBV5-5, the J gene TRBJ2-7, with 11 bases lining up with TRBD2. Germline CDR1 reads SGHKS; CDR2 reads YYEKEE (reference sequence). The CDR3 runs to 16 residues. J lost 3 bases, V lost 2 bases, and 7 bases had no gene match. For the CDR3, the DNA is TGTGCCAGCAGCTTCGACCTAGCGGGAGGATACTACGAGCAGTACTTC. Translation gives CASSFDLAGGYYEQYF.

The rearrangement links TRBV2 to TRBJ2-7; the D gene is possibly TRBD2 (5 bases). The CDR3 extends over 13 amino acids. Germline V gene sequence: CDR1 SNHLY, CDR2 FYNNEI. Trimming stripped 5 bases from V and 5 bases from J, with 13 bases between. As DNA, the CDR3 is TGTGCCAGCAGTTCCGGGGTAGGCGACGAGCAGTACTTC. Its protein product is CASSSGVGDEQYF. Variable domain in full (rest from reference TRBV2 and TRBJ2-7): EPEVTQTPSHQVTQMGQEVILRCVPISNHLYFYWYRQILGQKVEFLVSFYNNEISEKSEIFDDQFSVERPDGSNFTLKIRSTKLEDSAMYFCASSSGVGDEQYFGPGTRLTVT.

This chain links TRBV7-9 with TRBJ2-2, with 14 bases fitting TRBD2. V shed 4 bases and J 5 bases; nucleotides not matched to a gene: 9. Germline V gives CDR1 SEHNR, CDR2 FQNEAQ (reference sequence). The CDR3 totals 18 residues. CDR3 DNA sequence: TGTGCCAGCAGCTCTAGACTAGCGGGAGGGAAACAGACCGGGGAGCTGTTTTTT. Protein product: CASSSRLAGGKQTGELFF.

This chain connects TRBV29-1 to TRBJ2-7; maybe TRBD1 (6 bases). Germline V CDR1 and CDR2: SQVTM, ANQGSEA. The CDR3 has 12 residues. Trimming took 5 bases from V and 4 from J, leaving 12 bases between them. CDR3 protein: CSVSGQTYEQYF. The CDR3, as DNA: TGCAGCGTTTCCGGACAGACTTACGAGCAGTACTTC.

V usage is TRBV6-6 and J usage is TRBJ1-1, with no clear D. The CDR3 totals 13 residues. V gave up 6 bases and J gave up 1 base, with 9 bases separating them. Germline V gives CDR1 MNHNY, CDR2 SVGAGI (reference sequence). This chain's CDR3 is CASRDRGNTEAFF. The CDR3 DNA follows: TGTGCCAGCAGGGATAGAGGGAACACTGAAGCTTTCTTT.

The chain uses TRBV28 and TRBJ1-1, with a possible D match to TRBD1 (5 bases). The length of the CDR3 is 14 residues. Germline V gene sequence: CDR1 MDHEN, CDR2 SYDVKM. Trimming shortened V by 7 bases and J by 2 bases, and 14 bases separated the two germline ends. This chain's CDR3 is CASKATVDNTEAFF. DNA for the CDR3: TGTGCCAGCAAGGCGACAGTAGATAACACTGAAGCTTTCTTT.

The genes are TRBV5-5 and TRBJ2-5; D call uncertain. Germline V CDR1 and CDR2: SGHKS, YYEKEE (reference sequence). The CDR3 covers 13 residues. With 0 bases removed from V and 3 bases from J, the gap between germline ends came to 6 bases. CDR3 nucleotide sequence: TGTGCCAGCAGCTTGGTACCTAAAGAGACCCAGTACTTC. Translation: CASSLVPKETQYF.

The chain is built from TRBV7-3 and TRBJ2-1; 7 bases match TRBD2. J was trimmed by 4 bases and V by 4 bases; bases with no gene match: 4. The CDR3 consists of 14 residues. Germline V lookup: CDR1 SGHTA, CDR2 FQGTGA. CDR3 sequence: CASSSGLPYNEQFF. The CDR3 DNA follows: TGTGCCAGCAGCTCGGGACTACCTTACAATGAGCAGTTCTTC.

The chain employs TRBV10-3 and TRBJ2-2, with TRBD2 identical over 9 bases. V shed 4 bases and J 4 bases; nucleotides not matched to a gene: 7. This CDR3 spans 16 amino acids. CDR1 ENHRY and CDR2 SYGVKD come from the germline V gene. The CDR3 spells CAISVTSGKFTGELFF. For the CDR3, the DNA is TGTGCCATCAGTGTGACTAGCGGAAAATTCACCGGGGAGCTGTTTTTT.

The chain recombines TRBV7-2 with TRBJ1-2; 8 positions match TRBD1. V was pared by 0 bases and J by 4 bases, with 7 bases of the junction left unmatched. The germline V gene encodes CDR1 SGHTA and CDR2 FQGNSA. This CDR3 has 16 amino acids. The CDR3 region is CASSLAGTGRGYGYTF. The CDR3 DNA sequence: TGTGCCAGCAGCTTAGCCGGGACAGGCCGAGGCTATGGCTACACCTTC.

The rearrangement joins TRBV29-1 to TRBJ2-7; D ambiguous. V was trimmed by 5 bases and J by 5 bases, leaving 16 bases between them. The CDR3 loop spans 13 amino acids. Looked up from germline, CDR1 is SQVTM and CDR2 is ANQGSEA. The CDR3 coding sequence is TGCAGCGTTCTAAACCCTTTCGTAGACGAGCAGTACTTC. This encodes CSVLNPFVDEQYF.

This chain connects TRBV28 to TRBJ2-7, with a weak D call TRBD2 (6 bases). Per germline, CDR1 MDHEN and CDR2 SYDVKM. The length of the CDR3 is 12 residues. V lost 9 bases, J lost 4 bases, and 13 bases lay in between. This CDR3 is CASCKGTYEQYF. In DNA, the CDR3 is TGTGCCAGTTGTAAAGGGACTTACGAGCAGTACTTC.

The J gene is TRBJ1-5, the V gene TRBV19; 10 bases fit TRBD1. The CDR3 consists of 14 residues. Germline CDR1 and CDR2: LNHDA and SQIVND (reference sequence). The ends lost 6 bases at V and 7 bases at J; junction bases unmatched: 6. DNA of the CDR3: TGTGCCAGTAGCTTCGGGACAGGGGACCAGCCCCAGCATTTT. It codes for CASSFGTGDQPQHF. Filled out from reference TRBV19 and TRBJ1-5, the complete variable domain reads DGGITQSPKYLFRKEGQNVTLSCEQNLNHDAMYWYRQDPGQGLRLIYYSQIVNDFQKGDIAEGYSVSREKKESFPLTVTSAQKNPTAFYLCASSFGTGDQPQHFGDGTRLSIL.

This chain joins TRBV30 and TRBJ1-4; 7 bases agree with TRBD1. Germline-derived CDR1 and CDR2 are GTSNPN and SVGIG (reference sequence). Trimming at V came to 1 base and at J to 6 bases, leaving 2 bases not matched to a gene. The CDR3 contains 13 residues. The CDR3 region is CAWSGDRDEKLFF. DNA of the CDR3: TGTGCCTGGAGTGGAGACAGGGATGAAAAACTGTTTTTT.

The J gene is TRBJ2-6, the V gene TRBV4-3; D is unresolved. The CDR3 covers 13 residues. Trimming shortened V by 6 bases and J by 2 bases, and 5 bases separated the two germline ends. Germline lookup yields CDR1 LGHNA and CDR2 YSLEER. The DNA of the CDR3 is TGCGCCAGCAGAAATACTGGGGCCAACGTCCTGACTTTC. Translating gives CASRNTGANVLTF.

The chain uses TRBV5-1 and TRBJ1-5; possible D gene TRBD1, 6 bases. V was clipped by 0 bases and J by 5 bases, with 12 bases between them. The CDR3 has 15 amino acids. Germline V gene sequence: CDR1 SGHRS, CDR2 YFSETQ. The chain's CDR3 is CASSLAGAGDQPQHF. DNA for the CDR3: TGCGCCAGCAGCTTGGCGGGGGCGGGGGATCAGCCCCAGCATTTT.

This chain joins TRBV18 and TRBJ1-5, with 8 nucleotides matching TRBD1. Per the germline V gene, CDR1 is KGHSH and CDR2 is LQKENI. This CDR3 has 16 amino acids. Trimming removed 6 bases from V and 1 base from J; junction bases left unmatched: 8. The CDR3 spells CASSQGQGKSNQPQHF. The CDR3 coding sequence is TGTGCCAGCTCTCAAGGACAGGGCAAAAGCAATCAGCCCCAGCATTTT.

The genes are TRBV5-1 and TRBJ2-1; TRBD2 is a possible D gene (6 bases). The CDR3 is 14 amino acids. The germline CDR1 and CDR2 sequences are SGHRS and YFSETQ. V was clipped by 2 bases and J by 6 bases, with 12 bases between them. DNA for the CDR3: TGCGCCAGCAGCTTTATCGGACTAAGCAATGAGCAGTTCTTC. It translates to CASSFIGLSNEQFF.

The gene calls are TRBV7-9 and TRBJ2-1, with TRBD2 matching over 10 bases. The V gene's germline CDR1 is SEHNR and CDR2 FQNEAQ (reference sequence). V dropped 5 bases and J dropped 9; count of bases not matched to a gene: 10. The CDR3 runs to 15 residues. CDR3 sequence reads: CASSPLAGGRGEQFF. DNA of the CDR3: TGTGCCAGCAGCCCATTAGCGGGAGGCCGGGGTGAGCAGTTCTTC.

The chain uses TRBV6-5 and TRBJ2-2, with D possibly being TRBD1 (6 bases). The CDR3 sequence is 13 residues long. Germline CDR1 MNHEY, CDR2 SVGAGI. Between the trimmed V and J ends, which lost 8 bases and 2 bases, there was a span of 9 bases. CDR3 bases: TGTGCCAGCTTCAGGGGAAACACCGGGGAGCTGTTTTTT. Its protein product is CASFRGNTGELFF.

The genes are TRBV7-6 and TRBJ2-1; TRBD2 is a possible D gene (6 bases). Trimming shortened V by 2 bases and J by 6 bases, and 17 bases separated the two germline ends. The CDR3 length is 16 residues. Germline-derived CDR1 and CDR2 are SGHVS and FNYEAQ. The CDR3 DNA reads as TGTGCCAGCAGCTTAACCCCGGGACTTGGGTTCAATGAGCAGTTCTTC. Amino acids: CASSLTPGLGFNEQFF.

The chain carries TRBV5-1 and TRBJ1-2, with D uncertain. Per germline, CDR1 SGHRS and CDR2 YFSETQ. The CDR3 runs 14 residues. V lost 0 bases to trimming and J lost 1 base, with 7 bases between them. The CDR3 DNA reads TGCGCCAGCAGCTTGGAGTCGGTTAACTATGGCTACACCTTC. Its protein is CASSLESVNYGYTF.

This sequence joins TRBV6-6 and TRBJ1-3; D ambiguous. V lost 4 bases and J 4 bases, leaving 11 bases between the germline ends. This CDR3 is 14 amino acids long. CDR1 and CDR2 (germline): MNHNY, SVGAGI (reference sequence). Here the CDR3 DNA reads TGTGCCAGCAGTTCCTCAGTAGCCGGAAACACCATATATTTT. The encoded protein is CASSSSVAGNTIYF.